These 13 T cell receptor beta chains share one sample of origin, sequenced in a study of Ad26.COV2.S vaccination and SARS-CoV-2 variants. The treatment is: approximately 18 received Ad26.COV2.S at low or high dose, single or two shots; roughly five received placebo; per-sample allocation not given. It was on day 63 after the first vaccine or placebo injection that samples were taken. Assay: immunoSEQ multiplex PCR; the TCRdb copy retains only in-frame clones and omits some. The profile shows about 480,000 clones, roughly 89% of them singletons. Sequencing was performed on peripheral blood, taken in a trial of Ad26.COV2.S vaccine versus placebo. The origin of the receptors is a person between 18 and 59 years old who received the Ad26.COV2.S COVID-19 vaccine or a placebo.

CDR3: CASSSGGGIPYEQYF. The CDR3 nucleotides read TGTGCCAGCAGCTCCGGTGGGGGTATCCCCTACGAGCAGTACTTC. The chain links TRBV7-8 to TRBJ2-7; tentatively, D is TRBD1 or TRBD2 (5 bases each). From germline, CDR1 is SGHVS and CDR2 FQNEAQ. V lost 4 bases, J lost 2 bases, and 15 bases lay in between. CDR3 length equals 15 residues.

The chain carries TRBV9 and TRBJ2-2; 7 positions match TRBD1. Germline V CDR1 and CDR2: SGDLS, YYNGEE. This CDR3 spans 15 amino acids. V was clipped by 7 bases and J by 3 bases; unmatched bases: 9. In DNA, the CDR3 is TGTGCCAGCGGATTCACAGGGGCGCACACCGGGGAGCTGTTTTTT. Its protein product is CASGFTGAHTGELFF.

V usage is TRBV7-9 and J usage is TRBJ1-1; TRBD1 might be the D (5 bases). This CDR3 region has 14 residues. Trimming took 2 bases from V and 3 from J, leaving 10 bases between them. Germline V gene data show CDR1 as SEHNR and CDR2 as FQNEAQ (reference sequence). CDR3 sequence: CASSLFREDTEAFF. CDR3 sequence (DNA): TGTGCCAGCAGCTTATTCAGGGAAGACACTGAAGCTTTCTTT.

This chain uses TRBV10-3 with TRBJ2-5, with TRBD2 matching over 8 bases. Trimming at V came to 4 bases and at J to 2 bases, leaving 12 bases not matched to a gene. Looked up from germline, CDR1 is ENHRY and CDR2 is SYGVKD. The CDR3 runs to 17 residues. The CDR3: CAISGGKKAGDQETQYF. The CDR3 DNA reads TGTGCCATCAGTGGGGGGAAGAAAGCGGGAGATCAAGAGACCCAGTACTTC.

The chain joins TRBV6-2 or TRBV6-3 to TRBJ2-6; possible D gene TRBD1, 5 bases. Per germline, CDR1 MNHEY and CDR2 SVGEGT. The V end was cut by 2 bases, the J end by 2 bases, with 16 bases between. This CDR3 has 18 residues. The CDR3 DNA is TGTGCCAGCAGTTACAGCCAGGGTAGGGGAACTGGGGCCAACGTCCTGACTTTC. Its translation: CASSYSQGRGTGANVLTF.

Worth noting for this clone: The sample carries other DNA sequences with the same CDR3. This chain uses TRBV29-1 with TRBJ1-2; 8 bases align to TRBD1. Germline V gives CDR1 SQVTM, CDR2 ANQGSEA. This CDR3 region has 13 residues. The V gene end was trimmed by 6 bases and the J gene end by 2 bases; junction bases not matched to a gene: 5. In nucleotides, the CDR3 is TGCAGCGTCGACAGGGGTGGAAACTATGGCTACACCTTC. Residues: CSVDRGGNYGYTF.

The chain combines TRBV28 with TRBJ2-7; D perhaps matches TRBD2 (6 bases). The CDR3 is 15 amino acids. Germline V gene lookup returns CDR1 MDHEN and CDR2 SYDVKM. Trimming took 2 bases from V and 2 from J, leaving 13 bases between them. The CDR3 bases are TGTGCCAGCAGTTTACCCGGGACTGGGACCTACGAGCAGTACTTC. Translating it yields CASSLPGTGTYEQYF. The full variable domain, completed using reference TRBV28 and TRBJ2-7, is DVKVTQSSRYLVKRTGEKVFLECVQDMDHENMFWYRQDPGLGLRLIYFSYDVKMKEKGDIPEGYSVSREKKERFSLILESASTNQTSMYLCASSLPGTGTYEQYFGPGTRLTVT.

This clone was seen just once. The chain combines TRBV10-3 with TRBJ2-3; D unresolved. This CDR3 is 15 amino acids long. Per germline, CDR1 ENHRY and CDR2 SYGVKD. The ends were cut back, 6 bases at V and 5 bases at J, with 18 bases in the middle. This CDR3 is CAIRPRANEEDTQYF. The DNA for the CDR3 is TGTGCCATCAGACCCCGGGCCAATGAAGAAGATACGCAGTATTTT.

The genes are TRBV11-2 and TRBJ2-3, with D unclear. Germline assignment: CDR1 SGHAT and CDR2 FQNNGV. This CDR3 region has 16 residues. Between the trimmed V and J ends, which lost 1 base and 0 bases, there was a span of 11 bases. DNA for the CDR3: TGTGCCAGCAGCTTAGTGGGTCTTCTCAGCACAGATACGCAGTATTTT. Translating gives CASSLVGLLSTDTQYF.

This chain joins TRBV19 and TRBJ1-6; perhaps TRBD1 as D (6 bases). Deletions cut 9 bases from V and 5 bases from J, with 14 bases between. CDR3 length: 14 residues. Per the germline V gene, CDR1 is LNHDA and CDR2 is SQIVND (reference sequence). CDR3 protein: CASKDRANNSPLHF. The CDR3 nucleotides read TGTGCCAGCAAGGACAGAGCCAATAATTCACCCCTCCACTTT.

The V call is TRBV7-8, the J call TRBJ1-5; D unresolved. The germline V gene has CDR1 SGHVS and CDR2 FQNEAQ. This CDR3 spans 17 amino acids. V was cut by 1 base and J by 1 base, with 14 bases left in between. Here the CDR3 reads CASSLGSGRRSNQPQHF. In nucleotides, the CDR3 is TGTGCCAGCAGCTTAGGATCCGGCAGGCGGAGCAATCAGCCCCAGCATTTT.

This clone was recorded only once. This chain uses TRBV14 with TRBJ2-5; D assignment may be TRBD1 or TRBD2 (5 bases each). CDR3 length: 16 amino acids. Germline V CDR1 and CDR2: SGHDN, FVKESK. Trimming pared 1 base from V and 1 base from J, leaving 13 bases between. CDR3 sequence (DNA): TGTGCCAGCAGCCAAGGGGGATCGGGACGCCAAGAGACCCAGTACTTC. It yields the protein CASSQGGSGRQETQYF.

The V call is TRBV30, the J call TRBJ2-4; TRBD2 matches at 10 bases. CDR1 and CDR2 from the germline V gene are GTSNPN and SVGIG (reference sequence). CDR3 length equals 14 residues. The CDR3 is CALEAASGSYIQYF. The CDR3 DNA reads TGTGCTCTGGAGGCGGCTAGCGGGAGTTACATTCAGTACTTC.